This T cell receptor beta chain was captured in a study of early T cells in non-severe SARS-CoV-2 infection. This CDR3 is 14 amino acids long. V was pared by 9 bases and J by 9 bases, with 21 bases between. The germline CDR1 and CDR2 sequences are SGHTA and FQGNSA. Each single cDNA molecule received a unique molecular identifier. One entry per CDR3 protein, called by TCRdb with MiXCR from the 5' RACE reads. Among around 100,000 distinct CDR3 sequences listed, about 15% were seen once. This clonotype was obtained from an adult who was a healthcare worker with PCR-confirmed SARS-CoV-2 infection or an uninfected control (not recorded which). The sequencing input was whole blood. The chain joins TRBV7-2 to TRBJ2-1; a weak D match, TRBD1 (6 bases). CDR3 amino acids: CASFADSRLGEQFF. CDR3 bases: TGTGCCAGTTTTGCGGACAGCCGTTTGGGTGAGCAGTTCTTC.